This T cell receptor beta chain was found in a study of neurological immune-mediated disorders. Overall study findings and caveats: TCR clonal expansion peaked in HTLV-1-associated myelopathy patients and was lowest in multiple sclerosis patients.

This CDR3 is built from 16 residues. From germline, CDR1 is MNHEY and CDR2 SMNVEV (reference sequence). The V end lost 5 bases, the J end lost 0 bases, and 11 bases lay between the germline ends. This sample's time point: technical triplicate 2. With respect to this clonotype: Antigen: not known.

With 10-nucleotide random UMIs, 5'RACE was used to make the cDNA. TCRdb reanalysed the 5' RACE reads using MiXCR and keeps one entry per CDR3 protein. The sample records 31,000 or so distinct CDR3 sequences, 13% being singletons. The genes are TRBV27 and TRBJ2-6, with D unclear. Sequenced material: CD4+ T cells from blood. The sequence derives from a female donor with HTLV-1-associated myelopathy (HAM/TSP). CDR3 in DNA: TGTGCCAGCAGTCCGAGGACCAGCTCTGGGGCCAACGTCCTGACTTTC. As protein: CASSPRTSSGANVLTF.